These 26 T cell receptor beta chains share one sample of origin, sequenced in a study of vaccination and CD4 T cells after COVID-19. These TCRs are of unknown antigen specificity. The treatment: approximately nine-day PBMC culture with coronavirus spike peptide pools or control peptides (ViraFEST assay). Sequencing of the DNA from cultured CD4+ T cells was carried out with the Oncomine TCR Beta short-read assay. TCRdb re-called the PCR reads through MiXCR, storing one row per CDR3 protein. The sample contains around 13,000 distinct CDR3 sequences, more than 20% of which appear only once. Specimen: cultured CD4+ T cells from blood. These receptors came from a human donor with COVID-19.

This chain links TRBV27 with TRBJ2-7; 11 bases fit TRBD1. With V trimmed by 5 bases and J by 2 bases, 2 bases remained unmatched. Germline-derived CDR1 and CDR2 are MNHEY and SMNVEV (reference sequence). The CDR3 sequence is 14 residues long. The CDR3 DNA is TGTGCCAGCAGTCGGACAGGGGGCGCCTACGAGCAGTACTTC. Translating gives CASSRTGGAYEQYF.

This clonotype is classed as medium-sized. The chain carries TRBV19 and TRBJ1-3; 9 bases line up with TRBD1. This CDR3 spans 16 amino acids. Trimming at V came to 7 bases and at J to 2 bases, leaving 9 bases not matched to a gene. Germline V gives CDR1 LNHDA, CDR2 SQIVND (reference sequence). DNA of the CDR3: TGTGCCAGTACACTCCAACAGGGGGCAGCTGGAAACACCATATATTTT. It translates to CASTLQQGAAGNTIYF.

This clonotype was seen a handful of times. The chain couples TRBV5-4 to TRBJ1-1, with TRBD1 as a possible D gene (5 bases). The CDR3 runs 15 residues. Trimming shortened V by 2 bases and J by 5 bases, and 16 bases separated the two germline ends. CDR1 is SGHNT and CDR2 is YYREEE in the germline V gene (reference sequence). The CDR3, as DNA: TGTGCCAGCAGCTTTCGGGGCGAAGTGATTACTGAAGCTTTCTTT. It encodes CASSFRGEVITEAFF.

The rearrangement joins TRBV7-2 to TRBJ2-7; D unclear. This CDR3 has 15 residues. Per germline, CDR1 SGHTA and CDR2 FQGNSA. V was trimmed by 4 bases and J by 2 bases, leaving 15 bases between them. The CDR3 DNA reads TGTGCCAGCAGCTCCACGGACGGGCAGACCTACGAGCAGTACTTC. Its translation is CASSSTDGQTYEQYF.

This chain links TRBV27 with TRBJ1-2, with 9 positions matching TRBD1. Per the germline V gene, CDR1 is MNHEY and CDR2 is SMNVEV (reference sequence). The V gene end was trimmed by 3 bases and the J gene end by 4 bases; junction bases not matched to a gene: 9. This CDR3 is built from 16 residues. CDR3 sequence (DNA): TGTGCCAGCAGTTTTCACACAGGGGGCATTGGCTATGGCTACACCTTC. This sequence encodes CASSFHTGGIGYGYTF.

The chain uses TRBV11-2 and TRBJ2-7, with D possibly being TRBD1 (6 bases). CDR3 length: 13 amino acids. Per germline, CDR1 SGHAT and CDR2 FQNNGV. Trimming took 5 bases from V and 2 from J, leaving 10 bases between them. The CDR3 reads CASSLDSTYEQYF. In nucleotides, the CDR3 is TGTGCCAGCAGCCTGGACAGTACCTACGAGCAGTACTTC.

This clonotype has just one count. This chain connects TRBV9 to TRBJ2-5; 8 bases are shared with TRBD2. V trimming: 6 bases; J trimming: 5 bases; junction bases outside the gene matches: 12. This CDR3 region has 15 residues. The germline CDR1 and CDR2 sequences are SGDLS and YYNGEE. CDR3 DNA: TGTGCCAGCACTCGCCGGGAGGGGGGGTTCGAGACCCAGTACTTC. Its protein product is CASTRREGGFETQYF.

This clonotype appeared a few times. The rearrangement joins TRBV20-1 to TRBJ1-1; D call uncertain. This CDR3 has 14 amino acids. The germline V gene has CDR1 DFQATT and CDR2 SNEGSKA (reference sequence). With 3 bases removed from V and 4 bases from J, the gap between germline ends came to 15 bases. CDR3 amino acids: CSASSRSSGTEAFF. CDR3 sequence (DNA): TGCAGTGCTAGTTCCAGGTCCAGCGGCACTGAAGCTTTCTTT.

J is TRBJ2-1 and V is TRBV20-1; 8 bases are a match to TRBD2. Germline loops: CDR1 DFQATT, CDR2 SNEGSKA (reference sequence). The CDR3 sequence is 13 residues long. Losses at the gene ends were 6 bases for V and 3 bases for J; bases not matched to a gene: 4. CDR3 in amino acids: CSAYRGGYNEQFF. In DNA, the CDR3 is TGCAGTGCCTACCGGGGGGGCTACAATGAGCAGTTCTTC.

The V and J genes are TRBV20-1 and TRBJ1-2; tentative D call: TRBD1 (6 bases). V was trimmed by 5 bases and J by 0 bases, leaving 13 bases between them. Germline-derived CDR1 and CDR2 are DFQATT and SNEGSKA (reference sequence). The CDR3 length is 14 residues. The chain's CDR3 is CSAGNRDSNYGYTF. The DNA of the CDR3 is TGCAGTGCTGGAAACAGGGACTCTAACTATGGCTACACCTTC.

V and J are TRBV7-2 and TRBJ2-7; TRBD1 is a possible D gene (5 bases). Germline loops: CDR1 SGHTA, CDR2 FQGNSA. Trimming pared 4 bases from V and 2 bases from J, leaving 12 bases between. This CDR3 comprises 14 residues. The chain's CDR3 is CASSSDLGPYEQYF. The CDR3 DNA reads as TGTGCCAGCAGCTCCGACCTGGGGCCCTACGAGCAGTACTTC.

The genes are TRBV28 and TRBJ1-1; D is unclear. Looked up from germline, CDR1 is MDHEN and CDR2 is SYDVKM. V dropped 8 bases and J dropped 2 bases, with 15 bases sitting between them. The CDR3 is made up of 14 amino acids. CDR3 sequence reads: CASRVLPTNTEAFF. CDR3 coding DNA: TGTGCCAGCCGGGTCCTACCGACCAACACTGAAGCTTTCTTT.

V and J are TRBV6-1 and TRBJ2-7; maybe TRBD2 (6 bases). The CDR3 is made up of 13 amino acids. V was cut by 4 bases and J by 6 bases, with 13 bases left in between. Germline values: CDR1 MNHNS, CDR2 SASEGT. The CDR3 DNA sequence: TGTGCCAGCAGTGCCCAAGTAGCGGTCGAGCAGTACTTC. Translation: CASSAQVAVEQYF.

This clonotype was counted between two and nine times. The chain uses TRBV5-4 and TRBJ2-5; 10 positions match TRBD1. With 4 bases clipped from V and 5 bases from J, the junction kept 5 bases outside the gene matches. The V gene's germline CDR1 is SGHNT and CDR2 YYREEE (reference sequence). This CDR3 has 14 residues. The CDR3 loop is CASSPTGGVETQYF. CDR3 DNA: TGTGCCAGCAGCCCGACAGGGGGCGTTGAGACCCAGTACTTC.

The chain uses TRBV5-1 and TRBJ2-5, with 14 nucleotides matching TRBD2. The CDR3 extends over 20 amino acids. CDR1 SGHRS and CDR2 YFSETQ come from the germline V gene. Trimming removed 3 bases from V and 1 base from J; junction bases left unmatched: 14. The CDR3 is CASSSQLKGLAGDSQETQYF. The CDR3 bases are TGCGCCAGCAGCTCCCAGCTTAAGGGACTAGCGGGGGACTCCCAAGAGACCCAGTACTTC.

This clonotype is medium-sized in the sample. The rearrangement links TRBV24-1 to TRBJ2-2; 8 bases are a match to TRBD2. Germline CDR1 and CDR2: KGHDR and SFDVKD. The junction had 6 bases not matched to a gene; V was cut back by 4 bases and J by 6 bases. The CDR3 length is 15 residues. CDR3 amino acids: CATSESGGAAGELFF. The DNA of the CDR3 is TGTGCCACCAGTGAATCGGGGGGGGCCGCCGGGGAGCTGTTTTTT.

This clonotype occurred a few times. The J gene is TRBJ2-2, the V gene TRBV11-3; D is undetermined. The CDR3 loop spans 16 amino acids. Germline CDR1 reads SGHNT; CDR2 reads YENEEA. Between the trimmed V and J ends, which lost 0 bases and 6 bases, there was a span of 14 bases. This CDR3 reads CASSLDPNLRSGELFF. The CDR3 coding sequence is TGTGCCAGCAGCTTAGACCCCAATTTGAGGTCCGGGGAGCTGTTTTTT.

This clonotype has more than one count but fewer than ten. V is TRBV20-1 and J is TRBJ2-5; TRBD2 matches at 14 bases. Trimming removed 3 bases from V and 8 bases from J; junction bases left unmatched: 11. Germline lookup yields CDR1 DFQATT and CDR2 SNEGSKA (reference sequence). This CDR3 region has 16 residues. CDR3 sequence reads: CSARGLAGEFHGTQYF. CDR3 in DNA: TGCAGTGCTAGGGGACTAGCGGGGGAGTTCCATGGCACCCAGTACTTC.

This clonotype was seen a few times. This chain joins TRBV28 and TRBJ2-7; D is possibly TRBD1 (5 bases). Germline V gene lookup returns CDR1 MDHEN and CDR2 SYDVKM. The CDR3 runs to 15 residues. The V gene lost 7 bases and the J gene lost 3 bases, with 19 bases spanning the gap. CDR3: CASTSGLSRDYEQYF. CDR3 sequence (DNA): TGTGCCAGCACCTCGGGTCTATCCAGGGACTACGAGCAGTACTTC.

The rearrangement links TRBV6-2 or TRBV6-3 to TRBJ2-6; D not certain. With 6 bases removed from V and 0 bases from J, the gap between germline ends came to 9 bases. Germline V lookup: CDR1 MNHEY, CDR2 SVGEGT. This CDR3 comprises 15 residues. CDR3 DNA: TGTGCCAGCAGCTCCGGGTACTCTGGGGCCAACGTCCTGACTTTC. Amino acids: CASSSGYSGANVLTF.

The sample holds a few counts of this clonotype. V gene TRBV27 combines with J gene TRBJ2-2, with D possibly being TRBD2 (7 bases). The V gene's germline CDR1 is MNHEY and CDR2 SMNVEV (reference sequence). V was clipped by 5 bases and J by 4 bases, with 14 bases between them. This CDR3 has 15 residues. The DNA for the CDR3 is TGTGCCAGCAGTACCCAGGGGAGGGTCACCGGGGAGCTGTTTTTT. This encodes CASSTQGRVTGELFF.

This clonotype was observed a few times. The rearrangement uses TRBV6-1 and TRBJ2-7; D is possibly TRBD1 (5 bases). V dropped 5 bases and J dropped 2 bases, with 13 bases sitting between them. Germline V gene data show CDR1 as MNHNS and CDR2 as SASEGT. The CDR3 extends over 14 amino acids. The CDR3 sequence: CASSRQGTTYEQYF. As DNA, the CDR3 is TGTGCCAGCAGTCGTCAGGGTACGACCTACGAGCAGTACTTC.

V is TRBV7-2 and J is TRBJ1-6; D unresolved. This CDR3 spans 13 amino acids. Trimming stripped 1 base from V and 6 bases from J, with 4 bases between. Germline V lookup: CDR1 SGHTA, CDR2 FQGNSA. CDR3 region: CASSLDSNSPLHF. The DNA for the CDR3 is TGTGCCAGCAGCTTAGACAGTAATTCACCCCTCCACTTT.

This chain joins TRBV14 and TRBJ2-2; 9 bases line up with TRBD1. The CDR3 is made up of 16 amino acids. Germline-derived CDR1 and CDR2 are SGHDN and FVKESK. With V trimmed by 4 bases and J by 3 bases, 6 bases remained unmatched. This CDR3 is CASSLAGTGHTGELFF. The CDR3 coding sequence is TGTGCCAGCAGCCTGGCCGGGACAGGGCACACCGGGGAGCTGTTTTTT.

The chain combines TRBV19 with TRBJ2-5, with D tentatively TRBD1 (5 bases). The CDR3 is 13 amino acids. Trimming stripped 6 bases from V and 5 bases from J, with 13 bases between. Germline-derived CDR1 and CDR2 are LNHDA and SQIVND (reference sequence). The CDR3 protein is CASRPPKGETQYF. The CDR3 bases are TGTGCCAGTAGGCCGCCCAAGGGGGAGACCCAGTACTTC.

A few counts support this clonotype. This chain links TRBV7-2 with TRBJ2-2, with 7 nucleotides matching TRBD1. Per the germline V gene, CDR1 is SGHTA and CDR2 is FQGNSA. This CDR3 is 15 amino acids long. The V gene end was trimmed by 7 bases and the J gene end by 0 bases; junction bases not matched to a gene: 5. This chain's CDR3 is CASTFDRANTGELFF. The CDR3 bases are TGTGCCAGCACTTTCGACAGGGCGAACACCGGGGAGCTGTTTTTT.